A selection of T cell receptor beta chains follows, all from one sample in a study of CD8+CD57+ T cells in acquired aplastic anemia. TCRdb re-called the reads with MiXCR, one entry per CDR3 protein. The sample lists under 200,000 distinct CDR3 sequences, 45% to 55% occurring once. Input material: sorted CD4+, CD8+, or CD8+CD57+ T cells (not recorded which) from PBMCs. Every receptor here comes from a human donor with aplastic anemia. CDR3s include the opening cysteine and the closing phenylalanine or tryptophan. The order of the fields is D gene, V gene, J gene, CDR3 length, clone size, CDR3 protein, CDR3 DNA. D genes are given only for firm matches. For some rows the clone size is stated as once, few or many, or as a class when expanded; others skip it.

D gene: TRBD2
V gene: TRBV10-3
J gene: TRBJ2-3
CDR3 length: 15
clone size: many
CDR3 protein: CATREDQKYTDTQYF
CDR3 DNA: TGTGCCACTCGGGAGGACCAAAAATACACAGATACGCAGTATTTT

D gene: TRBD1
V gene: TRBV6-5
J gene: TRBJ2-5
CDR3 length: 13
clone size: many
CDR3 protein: CASSETGTGTQYF
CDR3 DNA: TGTGCCAGCAGTGAGACAGGGACGGGGACCCAGTACTTC

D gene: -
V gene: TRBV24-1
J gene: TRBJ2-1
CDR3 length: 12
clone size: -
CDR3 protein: CATSDGYRAKFF
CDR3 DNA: TGTGCCACCAGTGATGGGTATCGGGCGAAGTTCTTC

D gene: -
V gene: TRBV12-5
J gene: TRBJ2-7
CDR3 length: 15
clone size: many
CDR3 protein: CASASGASGTYEQYF
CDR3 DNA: TGTGCTAGTGCATCGGGGGCTAGCGGTACCTACGAGCAGTACTTC

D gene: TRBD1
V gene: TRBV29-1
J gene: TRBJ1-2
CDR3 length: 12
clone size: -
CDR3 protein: CSVGQGHYGYTF
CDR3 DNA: TGCAGCGTTGGACAGGGCCACTATGGCTACACCTTC

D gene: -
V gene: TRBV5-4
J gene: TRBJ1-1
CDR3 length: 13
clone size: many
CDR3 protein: CASSPQQNTEAFF
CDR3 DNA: TGTGCCAGCAGCCCTCAGCAGAACACTGAAGCTTTCTTT

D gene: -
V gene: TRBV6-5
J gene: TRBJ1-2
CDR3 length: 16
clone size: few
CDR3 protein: CASSYSPGQLNYGYTF
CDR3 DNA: TGTGCCAGCAGTTACTCCCCGGGGCAGCTGAACTATGGCTACACCTTC

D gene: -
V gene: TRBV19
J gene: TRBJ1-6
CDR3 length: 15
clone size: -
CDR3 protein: CASSGRVPLGSPLHF
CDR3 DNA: TGTGCCAGTAGTGGGAGGGTCCCGTTGGGTTCACCCCTCCACTTT

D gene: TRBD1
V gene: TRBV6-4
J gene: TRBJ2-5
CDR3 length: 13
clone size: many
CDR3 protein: CASSRTGQETQYF
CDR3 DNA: TGTGCCAGCAGTCGGACAGGCCAAGAGACCCAGTACTTC

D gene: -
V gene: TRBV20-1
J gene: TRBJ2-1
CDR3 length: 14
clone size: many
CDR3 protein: CSALGLGGENEQFF
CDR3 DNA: TGCAGTGCTCTGGGGCTAGGGGGAGAAAATGAGCAGTTCTTC

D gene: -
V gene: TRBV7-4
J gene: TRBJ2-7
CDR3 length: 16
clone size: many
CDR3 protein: CASSPNGGSVPGEQYF
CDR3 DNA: TGTGCCAGCAGCCCAAACGGCGGTAGCGTCCCGGGCGAGCAGTACTTC

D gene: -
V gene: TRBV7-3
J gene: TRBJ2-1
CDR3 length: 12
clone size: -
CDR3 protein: CASSLDSNEQFF
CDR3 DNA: TGTGCCAGCAGCTTAGATAGCAATGAGCAGTTCTTC

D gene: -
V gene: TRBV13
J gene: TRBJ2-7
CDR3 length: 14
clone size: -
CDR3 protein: CASSRRQRAYEQYF
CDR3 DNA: TGTGCCAGCAGCCGCCGACAGAGAGCCTACGAGCAGTACTTC

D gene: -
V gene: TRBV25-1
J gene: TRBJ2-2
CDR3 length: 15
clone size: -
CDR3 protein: CASSEYAGEGGELFF
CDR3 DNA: TGTGCCAGCAGTGAATACGCAGGGGAGGGCGGGGAGCTGTTTTTT

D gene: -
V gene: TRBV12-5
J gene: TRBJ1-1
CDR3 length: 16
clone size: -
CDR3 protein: CASAVGGASWNTEAFF
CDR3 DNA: TGTGCTAGTGCAGTCGGTGGGGCGAGTTGGAACACTGAAGCTTTCTTT

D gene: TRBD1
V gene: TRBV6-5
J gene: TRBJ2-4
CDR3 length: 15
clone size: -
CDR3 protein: CASSFTGGAEVIQYF
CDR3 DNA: TGTGCCAGCAGTTTTACAGGGGGCGCGGAGGTCATTCAGTACTTC

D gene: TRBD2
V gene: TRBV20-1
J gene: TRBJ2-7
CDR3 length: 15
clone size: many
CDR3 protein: CSARDTSGSGYEQYF
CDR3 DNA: TGCAGTGCTAGAGATACTAGCGGGAGTGGCTACGAGCAGTACTTC

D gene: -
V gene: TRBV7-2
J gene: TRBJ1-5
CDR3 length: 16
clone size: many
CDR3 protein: CASSHWGGPGNQPQHF
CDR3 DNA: TGTGCCAGCAGCCACTGGGGAGGGCCGGGCAATCAGCCCCAGCATTTT

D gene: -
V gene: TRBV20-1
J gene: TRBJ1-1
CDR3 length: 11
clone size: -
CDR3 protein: CSAENGPEAFF
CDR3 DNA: TGCAGTGCTGAAAACGGCCCTGAAGCTTTCTTT

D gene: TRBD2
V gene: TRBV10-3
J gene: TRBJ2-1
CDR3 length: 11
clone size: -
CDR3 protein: CAMGTMYEQFF
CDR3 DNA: TGTGCCATGGGGACTATGTATGAGCAGTTCTTC

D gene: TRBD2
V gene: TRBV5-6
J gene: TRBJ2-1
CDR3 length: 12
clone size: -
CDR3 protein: CASSLAGGEQFF
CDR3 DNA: TGTGCCAGCAGCCTGGCGGGGGGTGAGCAGTTCTTC

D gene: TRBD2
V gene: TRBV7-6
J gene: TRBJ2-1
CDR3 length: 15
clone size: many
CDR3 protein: CASSLLAGGLNEQFF
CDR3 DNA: TGTGCCAGCAGCCTTTTAGCGGGAGGGCTCAATGAGCAGTTCTTC

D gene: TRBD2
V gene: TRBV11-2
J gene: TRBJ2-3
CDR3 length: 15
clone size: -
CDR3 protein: CASSSWTSATDTQYF
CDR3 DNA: TGTGCCAGCAGCTCCTGGACTAGTGCCACAGATACGCAGTATTTT

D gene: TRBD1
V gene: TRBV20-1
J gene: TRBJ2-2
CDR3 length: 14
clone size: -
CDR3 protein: CSARTGWNTGELFF
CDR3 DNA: TGCAGTGCGAGGACAGGGTGGAACACCGGGGAGCTGTTTTTT

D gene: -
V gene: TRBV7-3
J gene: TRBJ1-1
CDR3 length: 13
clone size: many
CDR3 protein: CASGENMNTEAFF
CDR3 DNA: TGTGCCAGCGGTGAGAATATGAACACTGAAGCTTTCTTT

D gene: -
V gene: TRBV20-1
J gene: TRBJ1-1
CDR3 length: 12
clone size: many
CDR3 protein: CSARQGTPEAFF
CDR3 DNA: TGCAGTGCTAGACAGGGAACCCCTGAAGCTTTCTTT

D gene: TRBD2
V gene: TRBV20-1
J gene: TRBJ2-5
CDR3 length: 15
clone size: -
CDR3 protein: CSASGLAGVGETQYF
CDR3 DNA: TGCAGTGCGTCGGGACTAGCGGGAGTAGGAGAGACCCAGTACTTC

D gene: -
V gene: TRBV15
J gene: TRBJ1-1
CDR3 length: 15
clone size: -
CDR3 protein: CATSRDTGGSTEAFF
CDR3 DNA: TGTGCCACCAGCAGAGATACCGGAGGGTCCACTGAAGCTTTCTTT

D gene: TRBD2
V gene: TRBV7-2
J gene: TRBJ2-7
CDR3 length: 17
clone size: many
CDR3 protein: CASSLAVTSGTPNEQYF
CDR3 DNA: TGTGCCAGCAGCTTAGCGGTTACTAGCGGGACCCCTAACGAGCAGTACTTC

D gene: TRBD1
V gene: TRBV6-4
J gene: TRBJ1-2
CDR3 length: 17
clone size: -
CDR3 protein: CASSNVQGATANYGYTF
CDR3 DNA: TGTGCCAGCAGTAACGTACAGGGGGCGACAGCTAACTATGGCTACACCTTC

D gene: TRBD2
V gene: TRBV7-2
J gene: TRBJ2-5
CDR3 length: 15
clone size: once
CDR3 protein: CASSLDGLAVETQYF
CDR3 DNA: TGTGCCAGCAGCTTGGACGGACTAGCGGTAGAGACCCAGTACTTC

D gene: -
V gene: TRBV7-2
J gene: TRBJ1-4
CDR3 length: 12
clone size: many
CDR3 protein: CASSFKEEKLFF
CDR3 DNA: TGTGCCAGCAGCTTCAAGGAGGAAAAACTGTTTTTT

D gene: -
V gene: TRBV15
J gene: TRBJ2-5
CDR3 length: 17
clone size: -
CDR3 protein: CATSGGEENRLQETQYF
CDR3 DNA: TGTGCCACCAGCGGAGGAGAGGAGAACAGGCTCCAAGAGACCCAGTACTTC

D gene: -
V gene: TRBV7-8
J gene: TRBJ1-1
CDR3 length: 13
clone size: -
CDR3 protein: CASSPQVRTEAFF
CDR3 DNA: TGTGCCAGCAGCCCACAAGTTCGGACTGAAGCTTTCTTT

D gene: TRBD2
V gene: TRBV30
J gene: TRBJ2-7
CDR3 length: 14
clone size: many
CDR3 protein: CAWNTGTSGYEQYF
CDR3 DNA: TGTGCCTGGAATACCGGGACTAGCGGCTACGAGCAGTACTTC

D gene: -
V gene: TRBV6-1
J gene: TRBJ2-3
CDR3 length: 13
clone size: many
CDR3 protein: CASMTNRESTQYF
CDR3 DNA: TGTGCCAGCATGACAAACAGGGAGAGTACGCAGTATTTT

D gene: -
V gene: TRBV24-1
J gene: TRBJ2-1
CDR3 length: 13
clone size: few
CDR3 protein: CATSDLQGNEQFF
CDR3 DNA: TGTGCCACCAGTGATCTACAGGGAAATGAGCAGTTCTTC

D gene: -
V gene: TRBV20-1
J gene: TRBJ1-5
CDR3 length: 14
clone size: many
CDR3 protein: CSARAGTRDGPQHF
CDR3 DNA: TGCAGTGCTAGAGCTGGAACACGGGATGGGCCCCAGCATTTT

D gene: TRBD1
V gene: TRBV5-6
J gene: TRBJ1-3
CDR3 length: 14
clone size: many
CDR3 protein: CASSVDRSGNTIYF
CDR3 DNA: TGTGCCAGCAGCGTGGACAGGTCTGGAAACACCATATATTTT

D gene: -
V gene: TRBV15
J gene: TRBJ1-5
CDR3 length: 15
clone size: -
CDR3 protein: CATSRGWSSNQPQHF
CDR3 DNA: TGTGCCACCAGCAGAGGTTGGAGTAGCAATCAGCCCCAGCATTTT

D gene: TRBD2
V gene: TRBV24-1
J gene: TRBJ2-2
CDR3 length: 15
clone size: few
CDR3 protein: CATSEAGDYTGELFF
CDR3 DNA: TGTGCCACATCTGAGGCGGGAGATTACACCGGGGAGCTGTTTTTT

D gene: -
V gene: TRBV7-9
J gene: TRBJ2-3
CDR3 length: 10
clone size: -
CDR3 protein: CASSSGAASF
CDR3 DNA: TGTGCCAGCAGCTCCGGGGCAGCCTCTTTT

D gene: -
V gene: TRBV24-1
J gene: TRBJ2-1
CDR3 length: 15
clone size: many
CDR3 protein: CATSDPGTGDNEQFF
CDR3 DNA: TGTGCCACCAGTGATCCCGGCACGGGGGACAATGAGCAGTTCTTC

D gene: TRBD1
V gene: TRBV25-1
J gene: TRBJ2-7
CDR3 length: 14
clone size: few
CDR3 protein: CASSEGQGPYEQYF
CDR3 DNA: TGTGCCAGCAGTGAGGGACAGGGTCCCTACGAGCAGTACTTC

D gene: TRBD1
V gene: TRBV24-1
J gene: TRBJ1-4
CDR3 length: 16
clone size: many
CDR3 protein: CATSESPGQGGEKLFF
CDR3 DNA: TGTGCCACCAGTGAATCCCCGGGACAGGGGGGTGAAAAACTGTTTTTT

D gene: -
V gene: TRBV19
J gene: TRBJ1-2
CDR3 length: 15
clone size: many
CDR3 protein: CASSTTAGLDYGYTF
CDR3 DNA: TGTGCCAGTAGTACAACGGCAGGGTTGGACTATGGCTACACCTTC

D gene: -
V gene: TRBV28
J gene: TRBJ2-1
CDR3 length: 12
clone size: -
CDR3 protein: CASSLFGEKQFF
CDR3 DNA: TGTGCCAGCAGTTTGTTCGGGGAAAAGCAGTTCTTC

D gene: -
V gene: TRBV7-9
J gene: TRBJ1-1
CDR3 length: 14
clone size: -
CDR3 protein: CASSLRTVNTEAFF
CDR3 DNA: TGTGCCAGCAGCTTAAGGACGGTGAACACTGAAGCTTTCTTT

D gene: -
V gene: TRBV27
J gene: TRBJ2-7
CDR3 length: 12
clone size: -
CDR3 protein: CASSSPYLEQYF
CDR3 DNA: TGTGCCAGCAGTTCCCCGTATCTCGAGCAGTACTTC